Listed below are T cell receptor beta chains from one sample, sequenced in a study of blood T cell repertoires in COVID-19. Measured with immunoSEQ multiplex PCR; TCRdb has only the in-frame clones, and not every one. The sample carries 250,000 to 300,000 clones, approximately 86% recorded once. Sequenced input: peripheral blood. The receptors were gathered from a woman aged 70-85 years with COVID-19, enrolled during active disease. Each CDR3 is given with its conserved first and last residue. The D gene is left open where the match is weak. The size of a clone is reported for some rows only, either as once, few or many, or as a class for expanded clones.

V gene: TRBV5-1; CDR3 length: 14; D gene: NA; clone size: NA; J gene: TRBJ2-7; CDR3 DNA: TGCGCCAGCAGCTTGGGGGGCACAGTTTACGAGCAGTACTTC; CDR3 protein: CASSLGGTVYEQYF
V gene: TRBV10-3; CDR3 length: 16; D gene: TRBD1; clone size: NA; J gene: TRBJ2-5; CDR3 DNA: TGTGCCATCAGTGAGTCAAGGACAGGGTACCAAGAGACCCAGTACTTC; CDR3 protein: CAISESRTGYQETQYF
V gene: TRBV5-1; CDR3 length: 17; D gene: TRBD2; clone size: NA; J gene: TRBJ2-3; CDR3 DNA: TGCGCCAGCAGCCTAGGGACTAGCGGGGGGACCACAGATACGCAGTATTTT; CDR3 protein: CASSLGTSGGTTDTQYF
V gene: TRBV3-1/TRBV3-2; CDR3 length: 18; D gene: TRBD2; clone size: NA; J gene: TRBJ2-4; CDR3 DNA: TGTGCCAGCAGCCAACGACTTACTAGCGGGGGCAACCGGAACATTCAGTACTTC; CDR3 protein: CASSQRLTSGGNRNIQYF
V gene: TRBV30; CDR3 length: 14; D gene: NA; clone size: NA; J gene: TRBJ2-5; CDR3 DNA: TGTGCCTGGACGGACATCGGGTACCAAGAGACCCAGTACTTC; CDR3 protein: CAWTDIGYQETQYF
V gene: TRBV30; CDR3 length: 15; D gene: NA; clone size: NA; J gene: TRBJ1-6; CDR3 DNA: TGTGCCTGGAGCCGAGGGGGGGCAGGGAATTCACCCCTCCACTTT; CDR3 protein: CAWSRGGAGNSPLHF
V gene: TRBV5-6; CDR3 length: 14; D gene: NA; clone size: NA; J gene: TRBJ2-3; CDR3 DNA: TGTGCCAGCAGCTTGGTTCGGAGCACAGATACGCAGTATTTT; CDR3 protein: CASSLVRSTDTQYF
V gene: TRBV7-9; CDR3 length: 15; D gene: NA; clone size: once; J gene: TRBJ1-1; CDR3 DNA: TGTGCCAGCAGCTCCTTTGGTGGAGGCCTCACTGAAGCTTTCTTT; CDR3 protein: CASSSFGGGLTEAFF
V gene: TRBV28; CDR3 length: 13; D gene: TRBD1; clone size: NA; J gene: TRBJ1-2; CDR3 DNA: TGTGCCAGCAGTCTGGGACAGGCGTATGGCTACACCTTC; CDR3 protein: CASSLGQAYGYTF
V gene: TRBV7-2; CDR3 length: 12; D gene: NA; clone size: NA; J gene: TRBJ2-3; CDR3 DNA: TGTGCCAGCAGCTTCCGGGGGGATACGCAGTATTTT; CDR3 protein: CASSFRGDTQYF
V gene: TRBV24-1; CDR3 length: 17; D gene: NA; clone size: NA; J gene: TRBJ1-6; CDR3 DNA: TGTGCCACCAGTGAAATCTCGTGGGCGAATTGGGATTCACCCCTCCACTTT; CDR3 protein: CATSEISWANWDSPLHF
V gene: TRBV7-2; CDR3 length: 13; D gene: NA; clone size: few; J gene: TRBJ1-2; CDR3 DNA: TGTGCCAGCAGCTTTCAGGGGAACTATGGCTACACCTTC; CDR3 protein: CASSFQGNYGYTF
V gene: TRBV5-1; CDR3 length: 16; D gene: NA; clone size: NA; J gene: TRBJ2-6; CDR3 DNA: TGCGCCAGCAGCCGCCTCATAGTCCCTGGGGCCAACGTCCTGACTTTC; CDR3 protein: CASSRLIVPGANVLTF
V gene: TRBV19; CDR3 length: 17; D gene: NA; clone size: NA; J gene: TRBJ2-7; CDR3 DNA: TGTGCCAGTAGTAAGGTCTTTGGGGTCCAGGGGCCCTACGAGCAGTACTTC; CDR3 protein: CASSKVFGVQGPYEQYF
V gene: TRBV5-8; CDR3 length: 12; D gene: NA; clone size: NA; J gene: TRBJ1-2; CDR3 DNA: TGTGCCAGCAGATGGGGGGGAATGGGCTACACCTTC; CDR3 protein: CASRWGGMGYTF
V gene: TRBV3-1/TRBV3-2; CDR3 length: 15; D gene: NA; clone size: NA; J gene: TRBJ1-6; CDR3 DNA: TGTGCCAGCAGCCAAGTGGAGGGAGGGGGTTCACCCCTCCACTTT; CDR3 protein: CASSQVEGGGSPLHF
V gene: TRBV3-1/TRBV3-2; CDR3 length: 17; D gene: TRBD1; clone size: few; J gene: TRBJ2-2; CDR3 DNA: TGTGCCAGCAGCCAAGTTAGGGGTCAGGGGGCCACCGGGGAGCTGTTTTTT; CDR3 protein: CASSQVRGQGATGELFF
V gene: TRBV9; CDR3 length: 16; D gene: TRBD1; clone size: once; J gene: TRBJ2-2; CDR3 DNA: TGTGCCAGCAGCGTCTCAGGGGGAATCGGCACCGGGGAGCTGTTTTTT; CDR3 protein: CASSVSGGIGTGELFF
V gene: TRBV29-1; CDR3 length: 15; D gene: NA; clone size: NA; J gene: TRBJ2-6; CDR3 DNA: TGCAGCGTTGAAGCCCCAGGCATGGGGGCCAACGTCCTGACTTTC; CDR3 protein: CSVEAPGMGANVLTF
V gene: TRBV12-3/TRBV12-4; CDR3 length: 11; D gene: NA; clone size: NA; J gene: TRBJ1-2; CDR3 DNA: TGTGCCAGCGGGCGGGGCTATGGCTACACCTTC; CDR3 protein: CASGRGYGYTF
V gene: TRBV29-1; CDR3 length: 13; D gene: NA; clone size: NA; J gene: TRBJ2-1; CDR3 DNA: TGCAGCGTTGGGGCAGGGGCAATGAATGAGCAGTTCTTC; CDR3 protein: CSVGAGAMNEQFF
V gene: TRBV19; CDR3 length: 13; D gene: TRBD2; clone size: NA; J gene: TRBJ2-7; CDR3 DNA: TGTGCCAGTAGTACGACGGGGGGCTACGAGCAGTACTTC; CDR3 protein: CASSTTGGYEQYF
V gene: TRBV10-2; CDR3 length: 13; D gene: NA; clone size: NA; J gene: TRBJ1-1; CDR3 DNA: TGCGCCACCAAGTCAGGCATGAACACTGAAGCTTTCTTT; CDR3 protein: CATKSGMNTEAFF
V gene: TRBV2; CDR3 length: 14; D gene: NA; clone size: NA; J gene: TRBJ1-5; CDR3 DNA: TGTGCCAGCAGACCTACAGAAGCCGGTCAGCCCCAGCATTTT; CDR3 protein: CASRPTEAGQPQHF
V gene: TRBV29-1; CDR3 length: 13; D gene: NA; clone size: NA; J gene: TRBJ1-5; CDR3 DNA: TGCAGCGTTGGGGACATGGTAAATCAGCCCCAGCATTTT; CDR3 protein: CSVGDMVNQPQHF
V gene: TRBV7-8; CDR3 length: 17; D gene: NA; clone size: NA; J gene: TRBJ1-4; CDR3 DNA: TGTGCCAGCAGCTCTCCCCGGGACAACAGGACTAATGAAAAACTGTTTTTT; CDR3 protein: CASSSPRDNRTNEKLFF
V gene: TRBV12-5; CDR3 length: 16; D gene: NA; clone size: NA; J gene: TRBJ1-6; CDR3 DNA: TGTGCTAGTGGTTTGGTACGAGGTTTCGGGAATTCACCCCTCCACTTT; CDR3 protein: CASGLVRGFGNSPLHF
V gene: TRBV6-5; CDR3 length: 12; D gene: NA; clone size: NA; J gene: TRBJ1-2; CDR3 DNA: TGTGCCAGCAGCCAGGGCAGGGCCGGCTACACCTTC; CDR3 protein: CASSQGRAGYTF
V gene: TRBV12-5; CDR3 length: 13; D gene: NA; clone size: few; J gene: TRBJ1-1; CDR3 DNA: TGTGCTAGTGGTTTGGGGGGCTTAGGGCTCGTTTTCTTT; CDR3 protein: CASGLGGLGLVFF
V gene: TRBV7-2; CDR3 length: 15; D gene: NA; clone size: once; J gene: TRBJ1-1; CDR3 DNA: TGTGCCAGCAGCTTAGCAACAGGGACCACTGCTGAAGCTTTCTTT; CDR3 protein: CASSLATGTTAEAFF
V gene: TRBV7-2; CDR3 length: 15; D gene: TRBD1; clone size: NA; J gene: TRBJ1-2; CDR3 DNA: TGTGCCAGCAGCCTTGGACAGGACGGAAAATATGGCTACACCTTC; CDR3 protein: CASSLGQDGKYGYTF
V gene: TRBV15; CDR3 length: 20; D gene: TRBD2; clone size: once; J gene: TRBJ2-3; CDR3 DNA: TGTGCCACCAGCAGAGATGTAGCGGGGGCCACCCGTTTTAGCACAGATACGCAGTATTTT; CDR3 protein: CATSRDVAGATRFSTDTQYF
V gene: TRBV5-6; CDR3 length: 12; D gene: NA; clone size: NA; J gene: TRBJ1-2; CDR3 DNA: TGTGCCAGCAGCTTAACAGGGTTGGGCTACACCTTC; CDR3 protein: CASSLTGLGYTF
V gene: TRBV6-2/TRBV6-3; CDR3 length: 14; D gene: NA; clone size: NA; J gene: TRBJ1-5; CDR3 DNA: TGTGCCAGCAGTTACCCACAGACGGGGCAGCCCCAGCATTTT; CDR3 protein: CASSYPQTGQPQHF
V gene: TRBV2; CDR3 length: 15; D gene: NA; clone size: once; J gene: TRBJ1-2; CDR3 DNA: TGTGCCAGCAGTTTCCCCCCGGGCCAGGGGTATGGCTACACCTTC; CDR3 protein: CASSFPPGQGYGYTF
V gene: TRBV7-8; CDR3 length: 15; D gene: TRBD2; clone size: NA; J gene: TRBJ2-7; CDR3 DNA: TGTGCCAGCAGCTTAGGGCGGGGGGGCGTTGGAGAGCAGTACTTC; CDR3 protein: CASSLGRGGVGEQYF
V gene: TRBV28; CDR3 length: 15; D gene: TRBD1; clone size: NA; J gene: TRBJ1-1; CDR3 DNA: TGTGCCAGCAGTTTGGACAGGGGGGGTAAAACTGAAGCTTTCTTT; CDR3 protein: CASSLDRGGKTEAFF
V gene: TRBV27; CDR3 length: 15; D gene: NA; clone size: NA; J gene: TRBJ2-1; CDR3 DNA: TGTGCCAGCAGTTTATCATCCCGGAGAGAAAATGAGCAGTTCTTC; CDR3 protein: CASSLSSRRENEQFF
V gene: TRBV29-1; CDR3 length: 11; D gene: NA; clone size: NA; J gene: TRBJ2-3; CDR3 DNA: TGCAGCGTGCTCACAACAAATACGCAGTATTTT; CDR3 protein: CSVLTTNTQYF
V gene: TRBV18; CDR3 length: 16; D gene: TRBD1; clone size: NA; J gene: TRBJ1-6; CDR3 DNA: TGTGCCAGCTCACCAATTACGGGACAGGATAATTCACCCCTCCACTTT; CDR3 protein: CASSPITGQDNSPLHF